The following is a T cell receptor (beta chain) sequence with its context. Its antigen is as yet unknown. The junction differs from germline at one of its ends, possibly a read error. The germline gives CDR1 SGHVS, CDR2 FQNEAQ. This CDR3 is built from 14 residues. The data originate from a study of CD8+CD57+ T cells in acquired aplastic anemia. It was genomic DNA that served as the template for profiling TCR beta VDJ and CDR3. Via MiXCR, TCRdb re-called the reads, giving one row per CDR3 protein. The table lists 260,000 or so distinct CDR3 sequences, 82% of them singletons. Study results and caveats: Significant differences in CD8+ Simpson's diversity were not observed between patients and controls.

CD8+CD57+ cell expansion, shown by flow cytometry, had occurred in the patients selected for sequencing. This clonotype was sampled from a human donor with aplastic anemia. Sequencing was done on a sample of sorted CD4+, CD8+, or CD8+CD57+ T cells (not recorded which) from PBMCs. The J gene is TRBJ2-3, the V gene TRBV7-8; D possibly matches TRBD1 or TRBD2 (5 bases each). The CDR3 here is CASSFPPDGAAQSF. The DNA for the CDR3 is TGTGCCAGCAGCTTTCCGCCAGACGGGGCAGCCCAGTCCTTT.